This passage covers 28 T cell receptor beta chains from one sample sequenced in a study of T cell responses to AZD1222 COVID-19 vaccine. Repertoires were generated with immunoSEQ multiplex PCR, while TCRdb's copy carries only in-frame clones and drops some. The profile shows under 150,000 clones, about 90% of them singletons. The input for sequencing was peripheral blood, taken on day 0 of AZD1222 vaccination. These receptors all come from an adult in good health.

This chain connects TRBV7-8 to TRBJ1-3, with a tentative D call TRBD1 (6 bases). The V and J ends lost 5 bases and 1 base respectively, with 15 bases between them. Looked up from germline, CDR1 is SGHVS and CDR2 is FQNEAQ. The CDR3 consists of 16 residues. This CDR3 is CASSARQAMSGNTIYF. The CDR3 region has the DNA TGTGCCAGCAGCGCCCGACAGGCGATGTCTGGAAACACCATATATTTT.

The chain carries TRBV5-5 and TRBJ2-3, with TRBD1 matching over 9 bases. The length of the CDR3 is 16 residues. The germline V gene has CDR1 SGHKS and CDR2 YYEKEE (reference sequence). V lost 4 bases to trimming and J lost 1 base; unmatched junction nucleotides: 7. CDR3 sequence (DNA): TGTGCCAGCAGCGTCACGACAGGGGGTGGCACAGATACGCAGTATTTT. It codes for CASSVTTGGGTDTQYF.

The genes are TRBV6-5 and TRBJ2-1; D is ambiguous. Trimming took off 0 bases at V and 0 bases at J, with 9 bases between the two ends. CDR1 is MNHEY, CDR2 SVGAGI, per germline. This CDR3 is built from 16 residues. The CDR3 nucleotides are TGTGCCAGCAGTTACTCGTCTCTGAGCTCCTACAATGAGCAGTTCTTC. Its protein product is CASSYSSLSSYNEQFF.

The chain links TRBV28 to TRBJ2-3; 7 bases agree with TRBD1. Trimming took 1 base from V and 1 from J; bases not matched to a gene: 5. Germline V gives CDR1 MDHEN, CDR2 SYDVKM. This CDR3 spans 16 amino acids. This chain's CDR3 is CASSLLTGSRTDTQYF. The CDR3 DNA sequence: TGTGCCAGCAGTTTATTGACAGGGAGCCGCACAGATACGCAGTATTTT.

This clone was recorded only once. This sequence joins TRBV27 and TRBJ2-7; no clear D gene. Germline CDR1 and CDR2: MNHEY and SMNVEV (reference sequence). Between the trimmed V and J ends, which lost 5 bases and 3 bases, there was a span of 11 bases. CDR3 length: 13 amino acids. Here the CDR3 DNA reads TGTGCCAGCAGTCGCGGACGGAACTACGAGCAGTACTTC. Amino acids: CASSRGRNYEQYF.

CDR3 residues: CASTIGGRDYEQYF. The CDR3 DNA reads as TGTGCCAGCACCATTGGGGGACGGGACTACGAGCAGTACTTC. V and J are TRBV5-4 and TRBJ2-7; D could derive from TRBD1 or TRBD2 (5 bases each). The CDR3 contains 14 residues. The V gene lost 6 bases and the J gene lost 3 bases, with 16 bases spanning the gap. Germline-derived CDR1 and CDR2 are SGHNT and YYREEE (reference sequence).

This clone has more than one count but fewer than ten. The rearrangement uses TRBV19 and TRBJ2-3; TRBD2 matches at 12 bases. With 8 bases clipped from V and 3 bases from J, the junction kept 3 bases outside the gene matches. Germline assignment: CDR1 LNHDA and CDR2 SQIVND (reference sequence). The CDR3 runs to 14 residues. The DNA for the CDR3 is TGTGCCAGTCGAGGACTAGCGGGAACAGATACGCAGTATTTT. Residues: CASRGLAGTDTQYF.

The V and J genes are TRBV19 and TRBJ2-7; D call uncertain. In germline, CDR1 is LNHDA, CDR2 SQIVND (reference sequence). V lost 3 bases, J lost 7 bases, and 13 bases lay in between. The CDR3 contains 13 residues. In nucleotides, the CDR3 is TGTGCCAGTAGTATTCGCTCTCTCGGGGAGCAGTACTTC. This translates into CASSIRSLGEQYF.

The rearrangement joins TRBV9 to TRBJ1-2; no reliable D call. The germline V and J ends were trimmed by 4 bases and 4 bases, with 23 bases remaining between them. Germline-derived CDR1 and CDR2 are SGDLS and YYNGEE. The CDR3 runs 17 residues. The CDR3: CASSKVGVGADLYGYTF. The CDR3 nucleotides are TGTGCCAGCAGCAAAGTAGGCGTCGGAGCAGACCTCTATGGCTACACCTTC. Complete variable domain (other parts from reference TRBV9 and TRBJ1-2): DSGVTQTPKHLITATGQRVTLRCSPRSGDLSVYWYQQSLDQGLQFLIQYYNGEERAKGNILERFSAQQFPDLHSELNLSSLELGDSALYFCASSKVGVGADLYGYTFGSGTRLTVV.

The genes are TRBV5-1 and TRBJ2-3; TRBD2 matches at 14 bases. Germline V gene sequence: CDR1 SGHRS, CDR2 YFSETQ. The CDR3 loop spans 16 amino acids. After removal of 1 base from V and 4 bases from J, the junction contained 2 bases not matched to a gene. CDR3 amino acids: CASSLPGLAGADTQYF. The CDR3 nucleotides read TGCGCCAGCAGCTTGCCGGGACTAGCGGGAGCAGATACGCAGTATTTT.

This rearrangement joins TRBV10-3 to TRBJ2-7; 8 nucleotides match TRBD1. The germline V gene has CDR1 ENHRY and CDR2 SYGVKD. The J segment lost 4 bases and the V segment lost 4 bases, leaving 3 bases of the junction unmatched. The CDR3 extends over 13 amino acids. CDR3 protein: CAISGQGPYEQYF. In DNA, the CDR3 is TGTGCCATCAGTGGACAGGGGCCGTACGAGCAGTACTTC.

The chain joins TRBV24-1 to TRBJ2-5; the D call may be TRBD1 or TRBD2 (5 bases each). This CDR3 region has 14 residues. V gave up 1 base and J gave up 5 bases, with 10 bases separating them. Germline lookup yields CDR1 KGHDR and CDR2 SFDVKD. CDR3 sequence reads: CATSDFGAVETQYF. CDR3 sequence (DNA): TGTGCCACCAGTGATTTCGGGGCGGTGGAGACCCAGTACTTC.

The rearrangement uses TRBV27 and TRBJ2-7; TRBD2 is a possible D gene (5 bases). Germline loops: CDR1 MNHEY, CDR2 SMNVEV (reference sequence). The CDR3 spans 14 residues. Trimming took off 8 bases at V and 1 base at J, with 15 bases between the two ends. The CDR3 region has the DNA TGTGCCAGCCATAAGATGCGCGGGTCCTACGAGCAGTACTTC. Its protein product is CASHKMRGSYEQYF.

The chain is built from TRBV2 and TRBJ2-7; 8 bases are a match to TRBD1. This CDR3 spans 14 amino acids. Trimming cost V 5 bases and J 4 bases; bases outside gene matches: 7. The germline V gene has CDR1 SNHLY and CDR2 FYNNEI. For the CDR3, the DNA is TGTGCCAGCAGTAGTCAGGGGGCAAGGTACGAGCAGTACTTC. This translates into CASSSQGARYEQYF.

The V call is TRBV19, the J call TRBJ2-1, with 8 bases aligning to TRBD1. V gave up 8 bases and J gave up 7 bases; unmatched junction bases: 10. From germline, CDR1 is LNHDA and CDR2 SQIVND (reference sequence). The CDR3 totals 14 residues. CDR3 amino acids: CASFSGGEGNEQFF. CDR3 bases: TGTGCCAGTTTCTCAGGGGGCGAGGGGAATGAGCAGTTCTTC.

The chain recombines TRBV24-1 with TRBJ2-3; 7 bases line up with TRBD2. The CDR3 has 11 residues. Unmatched junction bases numbered 2, after V lost 9 bases and J lost 6 bases. Germline CDR1 and CDR2: KGHDR and SFDVKD. This CDR3 reads CATRRGDTQYF. In nucleotides, the CDR3 is TGTGCCACCCGGCGGGGGGATACGCAGTATTTT.

This clone was recorded once. This chain links TRBV27 with TRBJ2-7; possible D gene TRBD1, 7 bases. CDR1 is MNHEY and CDR2 is SMNVEV in the germline V gene (reference sequence). The CDR3 is made up of 15 amino acids. Trimming removed 5 bases at V and 5 bases at J, with 19 bases between. CDR3 DNA sequence: TGTGCCAGCAGTGCCTGGAACAGGGGAGGAGACGAGCAGTACTTC. Translating gives CASSAWNRGGDEQYF.

This clone was recorded a few times. The CDR3: CASSQEGGTGGYEQYF. In DNA form, the CDR3 reads TGTGCCAGCAGCCAAGAAGGGGGGACAGGGGGTTACGAGCAGTACTTC. V usage is TRBV4-2 and J usage is TRBJ2-7; TRBD1 matches at 11 bases. The V segment lost 0 bases and the J segment 4 bases; nucleotides outside the gene matches: 5. This CDR3 has 16 residues. Germline V lookup: CDR1 LGHNA, CDR2 YNFKEQ.

The chain combines TRBV6-1 with TRBJ2-7; 7 nucleotides align to TRBD1. Per germline, CDR1 MNHNS and CDR2 SASEGT. The CDR3 length is 13 residues. J lost 5 bases, V lost 1 base, and 2 bases had no gene match. This chain's CDR3 is CASSEGQGNEQYF. The CDR3 DNA follows: TGTGCCAGCAGTGAAGGACAGGGAAACGAGCAGTACTTC.

In this sample, this clone turned up once. V is TRBV5-1 and J is TRBJ2-7, with D possibly being TRBD1 (6 bases). With 2 bases removed from V and 4 bases from J, the gap between germline ends came to 19 bases. The CDR3 loop spans 16 amino acids. CDR1 and CDR2 (germline): SGHRS, YFSETQ. The CDR3 DNA reads as TGCGCCAGCAGCTTCTCCCCGGACAGCAAAGTATACGAGCAGTACTTC. Translated, it gives CASSFSPDSKVYEQYF. The variable domain in full, with the rest retrieved from reference TRBV5-1 and TRBJ2-7, is KAGVTQTPRYLIKTRGQQVTLSCSPISGHRSVSWYQQTPGQGLQFLFEYFSETQRNKGNFPGRFSGRQFSNSRSEMNVSTLELGDSALYLCASSFSPDSKVYEQYFGPGTRLTVT.

This clone was observed a few times. The chain recombines TRBV5-4 with TRBJ1-4; 9 bases match TRBD1. Germline V CDR1 and CDR2: SGHNT, YYREEE (reference sequence). Trimming cost V 4 bases and J 14 bases; bases outside gene matches: 12. This CDR3 contains 14 residues. The DNA of the CDR3 is TGTGCCAGCAGCCAAGACAGGGGGGATACCCTCCTGTTTTTT. This gives the protein CASSQDRGDTLLFF. Variable domain in full (rest from reference TRBV5-4 and TRBJ1-4): ETGVTQSPTHLIKTRGQQVTLRCSSQSGHNTVSWYQQALGQGPQFIFQYYREEENGRGNFPPRFSGLQFPNYSSELNVNALELDDSALYLCASSQDRGDTLLFFGSGTQLSVL.

The V gene is TRBV19, the J gene TRBJ1-5, with D hard to call. V lost 5 bases to trimming and J lost 5 bases, with 19 bases between them. Germline values: CDR1 LNHDA, CDR2 SQIVND (reference sequence). This CDR3 has 16 residues. The CDR3 spells CASSPKYGVQHQPQHF. The CDR3 region has the DNA TGTGCCAGTAGTCCAAAATACGGGGTTCAACATCAGCCCCAGCATTTT.

Notes on this clone: The junction shows a germline mismatch at one end, possibly a read error. The V gene is TRBV7-8, the J gene TRBJ1-1; 9 bases match TRBD1. This CDR3 contains 15 residues. The germline gives CDR1 SGHVS, CDR2 FQNEAQ. For the CDR3, the DNA is TGTGCCAGCAGATTAGGACAGGGGATACGTACTGAAGCTTTCTTT. Its translation: CASRLGQGIRTEAFF.

V usage is TRBV6-5 and J usage is TRBJ2-1, with 14 bases identical to TRBD2. The CDR3 length is 14 residues. V shed 7 bases and J 7 bases; nucleotides not matched to a gene: 3. CDR1 MNHEY and CDR2 SVGAGI come from the germline V gene. For the CDR3, the DNA is TGTGCCAGCAAGGGACTAGCGGGAGATAATGAGCAGTTCTTC. Residues: CASKGLAGDNEQFF.

The chain combines TRBV19 with TRBJ1-2; 8 bases align to TRBD1. The CDR3 contains 14 residues. With 7 bases clipped from V and 8 bases from J, the junction kept 12 bases outside the gene matches. Germline V gene sequence: CDR1 LNHDA, CDR2 SQIVND (reference sequence). The chain's CDR3 is CASTPTQGAYGYTF. CDR3 bases: TGTGCCAGTACCCCGACTCAGGGGGCATACGGCTACACCTTC.

The V call is TRBV7-9, the J call TRBJ2-7, with a weak D call TRBD1 (5 bases). Per the germline V gene, CDR1 is SEHNR and CDR2 is FQNEAQ (reference sequence). The CDR3 totals 15 residues. Trimming cost V 5 bases and J 5 bases, with 19 bases left between them. The CDR3 reads CASSPRTQSFDEQYF. The CDR3, as DNA: TGTGCCAGCAGCCCTCGGACACAGAGCTTTGACGAGCAGTACTTC.

V is TRBV2 and J is TRBJ2-1; weak D call: TRBD2 (5 bases). Germline-derived CDR1 and CDR2 are SNHLY and FYNNEI. This CDR3 is 13 amino acids long. V was cut by 5 bases and J by 7 bases, with 12 bases left in between. CDR3 in amino acids: CASSSGGRNEQFF. CDR3 coding DNA: TGTGCCAGCAGTAGCGGCGGAAGAAATGAGCAGTTCTTC.

V and J are TRBV28 and TRBJ2-3; 9 bases fit TRBD1. CDR3 length: 14 residues. V gave up 8 bases and J gave up 3 bases; unmatched junction bases: 6. Germline-derived CDR1 and CDR2 are MDHEN and SYDVKM. In DNA form, the CDR3 reads TGTGCCAGCGCGTACGGGACAGGGACAGATACGCAGTATTTT. It yields the protein CASAYGTGTDTQYF.